This TCR beta chain was sequenced during a study of blood T cells in healthy people across ages (dated by TCRdb to the mid-2010s). The study in broad terms: In model experiments, template switching captured roughly one uniquely barcoded TCR beta cDNA molecule for every two T cells. To track age-related changes in TCR beta repertoire diversity, the study relied on deep sequencing normalized with unique cDNA molecular identifiers. The study analyzed two additional independent replicas of 1 million unique cDNA reads from the same blood draw for two donors, one aged 18 to 29 and one aged 80 or older. To avoid experimental bias, donors of different ages were randomly spread across the sequencing lanes. Four age groups were formed from the donors: young (average about 17 years), middle-aged (around 39), aged (more than 55) and long-lived (approximately 80).

Beyond this particular receptor, the publication reports: Compared with the aged group, more naive CD4+ T cells, fewer expanded clones and increased TCR diversity were shown by the long-lived group, suggesting age selection. As age increased, observed TCR beta diversity per million T cells dropped in a roughly linear way, and a significant reduction was already evident by age 40. Since profiling was done on bulk unsorted PBMCs, naive and antigen-experienced compartments could not be conclusively compared. A strong correlation was found between observed TCR beta diversity and the percentage of naive T cells measured by flow cytometry. The CMV infection status of donors was not known, potentially confounding age-related changes in expanded clonotypes. Total diversity estimates from one million sequenced T cells were considered lower bounds and underestimates.

The donors were roughly 39 Caucasian individuals from Russia, aged 6 to 90 years, who were systemically healthy. Each donor gave 8 to 10 milliliters of peripheral blood, collected into EDTA-treated Vacutainer tubes. Ficoll-Paque density-gradient centrifugation was used to isolate PBMCs, with at least 6.5 million per sample. Total RNA, at least 6 micrograms per sample, was extracted from PBMCs with Trizol reagent. The percentages of naive CD45RAhigh/CD27high T cells were determined by flow cytometry on a PBMC aliquot from every donor. The method behind the library was 5' RACE. The reads were generated on an Illumina HiSeq 2500. A second roughly 6 to 12 cycle PCR used a sample-barcoded 5' primer and a J-beta primer mix. A unique molecular identifier was introduced onto each TCR beta cDNA molecule by a template-switch 5' adaptor carrying 12 random nucleotides. Each sample yielded at least 2.5 million CDR3-containing paired-end reads. First-strand cDNA synthesis was performed from all RNA using the Mint cDNA synthesis kit, with priming by a TRBC-specific oligonucleotide. All cDNA was treated with uracil-DNA glycosylase and then went through a first 18-cycle PCR with the universal primers M1SS and BC2_uni_R. The original pipeline was this. For normalization, 1 million high-quality reads were randomly selected from each sample, with every read carrying a distinct molecular identifier. Instead of being binned into consensus sequences, reads with shared molecular identifiers were discarded. CDR3 identification, clonotype clustering and error correction used MiTCR with a Q25 quality threshold and the strictest error-elimination algorithm. A nonparametric unseen species model using Euler transformation provided a lower-bound estimate of total TCR beta diversity. TCRdb itself trimmed the public reads at Q25 with fastp, ran MiXCR and retained productive beta chains. Rows are combined by CDR3 protein, so each entry shows the most common genes and DNA. TCRdb, not the original authors, processed these V and J calls. In this sample the table shows over 600,000 distinct CDR3 sequences, 35% to 60% of which occur a single time. Of the sample, 15% to 20% falls within the top ten clones.

This clonotype was picked up a small number of times. Its binding antigen is unknown. No per-base quality is available; no much larger clone lies one base away. The cysteine opens and the phenylalanine closes a CDR3 of 16 amino acids. Only the CDR3 DNA stays, 48 bases, in frame from base 1. V trim: 2 bases; J trim: 8 bases; unmatched bases: 10. As encoded in the germline V gene (reference sequence), CDR1 is LGHDT while CDR2 is YNNKEL. The sequenced sample consisted of blood. This receptor was identified in a man older than 75 in good health. This chain joins TRBV3-1 to TRBJ2-1; 9 nucleotides in the junction match TRBD2. The nucleotide sequence is given as TGTGCCAGCAGCCAATACGCTAGCGGGATAGGGTATGAGCAGTTCTTC. Its protein product is CASSQYASGIGYEQFF.